A few counts support the clone carrying this T cell receptor (beta chain). Its antigen is unidentified. The data derive from a study of CD8 T cells in ankylosing spondylitis. Study findings and constraints: Peripheral blood samples showed relatively rare disease-linked clones, and these clones were CD8+. Earlier reports found some motif variants in synovial fluid and blood in reactive arthritis. Among TCR beta sequences, a motif of eight or nine highly homologous variants appeared characteristic of ankylosing spondylitis blood.

A quantitative 5'-RACE method, one with molecular barcodes, was used to make TCR beta libraries. TCRdb re-derived calls from the 5' RACE reads in MiXCR, one entry per CDR3 protein. Among a few hundred thousand distinct CDR3 sequences, over 15% were seen once, and the ten largest hold less than 35%. The V end was cut by 3 bases, the J end by 11 bases, with 6 bases between. Germline CDR1 is SGDLS and CDR2 is YYNGEE. The CDR3 has 10 amino acids. The TCR comes from a male donor with ankylosing spondylitis or in good health (not recorded which). The chain combines TRBV9 with TRBJ2-4; D is undetermined. Material for sequencing was blood, either unsorted or a sorted T cell fraction (not recorded which). DNA of the CDR3: TGTGCCAGCAGCGGCGACGTTCAGTACTTC. Amino acid sequence: CASSGDVQYF.